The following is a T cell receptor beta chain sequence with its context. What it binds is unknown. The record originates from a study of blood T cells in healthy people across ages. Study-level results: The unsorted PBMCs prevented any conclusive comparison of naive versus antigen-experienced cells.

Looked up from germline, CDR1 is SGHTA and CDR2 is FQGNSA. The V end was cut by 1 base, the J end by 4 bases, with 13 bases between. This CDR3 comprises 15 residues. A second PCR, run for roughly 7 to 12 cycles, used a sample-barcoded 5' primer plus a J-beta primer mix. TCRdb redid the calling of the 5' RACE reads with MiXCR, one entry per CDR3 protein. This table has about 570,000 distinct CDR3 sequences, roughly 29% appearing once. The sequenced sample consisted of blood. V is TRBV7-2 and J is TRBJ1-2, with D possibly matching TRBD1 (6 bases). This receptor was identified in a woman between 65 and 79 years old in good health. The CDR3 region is CASSLETGATYGYTF. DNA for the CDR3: TGTGCCAGCAGCTTAGAGACAGGCGCTACCTATGGCTACACCTTC.